Reported below is one TCR beta chain. Its antigen is still unknown. This sample was included in a study of T cell responses to AZD1222 COVID-19 vaccine. Whole-study results and caveats: Repertoires were obtained solely post-peak T cell response.

Libraries were prepared by immunoSEQ multiplex PCR; TCRdb keeps only in-frame clonotypes and omits some of them. Among 180,000 or so clones listed, over 80% were seen once. The germline CDR1 and CDR2 sequences are SGHTA and FQGNSA. Trimming pared 1 base from V and 3 bases from J, leaving 10 bases between. The length of the CDR3 is 15 residues. The specimen comprised peripheral blood, sampled 28 days after the second dose of the MenACWY control vaccine. This rearrangement joins TRBV7-2 to TRBJ2-1; D gene unclear. The receptor was derived from an adult who received the MenACWY meningococcal vaccine as a control. The DNA for the CDR3 is TGTGCCAGCAGCTTAGAGGCGCAGAGCTACAATGAGCAGTTCTTC. Translating it yields CASSLEAQSYNEQFF.